This TCR beta chain came from a study of blood T cell repertoires in COVID-19. Study as a whole: COVID-19 samples from acute and convalescent phases originated in the United States, Italy and Spain. T cells, B-cell-depleted T cells, or PBMCs provided the cDNA or gDNA that served as material.

Original handling: Nucleated cell number was recorded as an estimate derived from reference gene primer amplification. Sequenced by immunoSEQ multiplex PCR; TCRdb stores in-frame clones only, minus some. V and J calls and clone size are those listed in that table; D and trimming were worked out from the DNA. This sample has some 330,000 clones, with around 89% found just once. On this clone itself: This sample includes further DNA sequences coding for the same CDR3.

The CDR3 contains 13 residues. Germline CDR1 is MNHEY and CDR2 is SMNVEV (reference sequence). Deletions cut 3 bases from V and 5 bases from J, with 8 bases between. The specimen sequenced was peripheral blood. The source of this sequence is a woman between 45 and 65 years old with active or convalescent COVID-19. This chain joins TRBV27 and TRBJ1-5; TRBD1 is a possible D gene (5 bases). The CDR3 loop is CASSFGGDQPQHF. The DNA of the CDR3 is TGTGCCAGCAGTTTCGGAGGGGATCAGCCCCAGCATTTT.